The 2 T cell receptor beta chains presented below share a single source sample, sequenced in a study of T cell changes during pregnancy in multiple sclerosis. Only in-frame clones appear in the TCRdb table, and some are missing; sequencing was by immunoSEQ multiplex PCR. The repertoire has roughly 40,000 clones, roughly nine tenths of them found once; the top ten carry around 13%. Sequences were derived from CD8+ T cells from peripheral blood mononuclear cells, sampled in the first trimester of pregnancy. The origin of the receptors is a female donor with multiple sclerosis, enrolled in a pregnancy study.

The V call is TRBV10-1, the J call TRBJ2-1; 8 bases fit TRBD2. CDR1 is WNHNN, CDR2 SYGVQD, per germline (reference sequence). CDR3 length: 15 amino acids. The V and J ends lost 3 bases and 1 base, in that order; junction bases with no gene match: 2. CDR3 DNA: TGCGCCAGCAGTGAAAGCGGGGGTTCCTACAATGAGCAGTTCTTC. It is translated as CASSESGGSYNEQFF.

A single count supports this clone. The DNA for the CDR3 is TGTGCCAGCAGCTATTCAGGGTATCAAGAGACCCAGTACTTC. Residues: CASSYSGYQETQYF. This chain uses TRBV11-2 with TRBJ2-5, with D tentatively TRBD1 (5 bases). This CDR3 has 14 residues. From germline, CDR1 is SGHAT and CDR2 FQNNGV. V lost 4 bases and J lost 2, with 11 bases in between.